This entry concerns a single TCR beta chain. The target antigen is unknown. Profiled with immunoSEQ multiplex PCR; TCRdb holds only in-frame clones, not every one. In the table there are about 38,000 clones, about 90% of which are singletons. The sample comes from a study of OX40 agonist ivuxolimab in advanced cancers. Study-wide background: Therapy given before enrollment (anti-PD-1, anti-PD-L1 or anti-CTLA-4) was allowed, and 40% had some.

Autoimmune disease history or systemic immunosuppression barred patients. V was shortened by 5 bases and J by 0 bases, with 13 bases between the two germline ends. Germline V gene data show CDR1 as LNHDA and CDR2 as SQIVND (reference sequence). The CDR3 contains 15 residues. Findings of the study overall: More expanded clones were seen, on average, in CD8+ T cells than in CD4+. Near-lowest levels of clonal expansion characterized partial responders at 0.1-3.0 mg/kg.

J is TRBJ1-2 and V is TRBV19; a possible D gene is TRBD1 (5 bases). The source material was CD4+ or CD8+ T cells sorted from blood, sampled in a trial of the OX40 agonist ivuxolimab. This receptor was taken from an adult with an advanced solid tumor such as melanoma, head and neck, liver or kidney cancer. As DNA, the CDR3 is TGTGCCAGTAGTGTTGGGGGTGCCGCTAACTATGGCTACACCTTC. The encoded protein is CASSVGGAANYGYTF.